A selection of T cell receptor beta chains follows, all from one sample in a study of cytomegalovirus exposure and HLA in healthy donors. Clones were read by immunoSEQ multiplex PCR, and TCRdb kept only the in-frame ones, dropping some. Among over 150,000 clones listed, almost 85% were seen once. Sequenced sample: PBMCs. The receptors here all came from a boy aged 2-15 years in good health and CMV-seronegative. Both conserved end residues are part of each CDR3. The order of the fields is clone size, D gene, V gene, J gene, CDR3 DNA, CDR3 protein. A D gene is named only where the DNA matches it firmly. Not every row has a clone size; where given, it reads once, few, many or a size class.

abundance: .; d_gene: TRBD1; v_gene: TRBV7-9; j_gene: TRBJ2-2; CDR3nt: TGTGCCAGCATTACAGGGGCTTACACCGGGGAGCTGTTTTTT; CDR3aa: CASITGAYTGELFF
abundance: .; d_gene: .; v_gene: TRBV19; j_gene: TRBJ2-3; CDR3nt: TGTGCCAGTAGTCGTTCGGTTGATACGCAGTATTTT; CDR3aa: CASSRSVDTQYF
abundance: few; d_gene: TRBD1; v_gene: TRBV28; j_gene: TRBJ1-5; CDR3nt: TGTGCCAGCAGGTTACGGGACAGTTATAGCAATCAGCCCCAGCATTTT; CDR3aa: CASRLRDSYSNQPQHF
abundance: .; d_gene: .; v_gene: TRBV5-1; j_gene: TRBJ2-7; CDR3nt: TGCGCCACGAGCCCAACAGGGGGGGCCTACGAGCAGTACTTC; CDR3aa: CATSPTGGAYEQYF
abundance: .; d_gene: .; v_gene: TRBV28; j_gene: TRBJ1-2; CDR3nt: TGTGCCAGCAGTTCAGATGGCTACACCTTC; CDR3aa: CASSSDGYTF
abundance: .; d_gene: .; v_gene: TRBV28; j_gene: TRBJ1-3; CDR3nt: TGTGCCAGCGCTTCGCCCGGGGGTAGTGGAGAAAACACCATATATTTT; CDR3aa: CASASPGGSGENTIYF
abundance: .; d_gene: TRBD2; v_gene: TRBV15; j_gene: TRBJ2-2; CDR3nt: TGTGCCACCAGCAGAGAGAAGGCTAGCGGGAATGTGAAGGAGCTGTTTTTT; CDR3aa: CATSREKASGNVKELFF
abundance: few; d_gene: TRBD1; v_gene: TRBV7-9; j_gene: TRBJ2-7; CDR3nt: TGTGCCAGCAGCTCCGGGGACAGGGGCTATTCCTACGAGCAGTACTTC; CDR3aa: CASSSGDRGYSYEQYF
abundance: .; d_gene: .; v_gene: TRBV5-6; j_gene: TRBJ2-1; CDR3nt: TGTGCCAGCAGCTCGGGACTGGGGCAGGCCCTCTACAATGAGCAGTTCTTC; CDR3aa: CASSSGLGQALYNEQFF
abundance: .; d_gene: .; v_gene: TRBV25-1; j_gene: TRBJ1-4; CDR3nt: TGTGCCAGCAGGGAAGGGGGAAGGGGGAATGAAAAACTGTTTTTT; CDR3aa: CASREGGRGNEKLFF
abundance: .; d_gene: .; v_gene: TRBV18; j_gene: TRBJ1-2; CDR3nt: TGTGCCAGCTCACCACCGGCCCTCTCCGGCTACACCTTC; CDR3aa: CASSPPALSGYTF
abundance: .; d_gene: TRBD1; v_gene: TRBV29-1; j_gene: TRBJ1-1; CDR3nt: TGCAGCGTTGAACGCGGGACAGGGGGCGCGCGGGCTTTCTTT; CDR3aa: CSVERGTGGARAFF
abundance: few; d_gene: TRBD2; v_gene: TRBV4-2; j_gene: TRBJ2-7; CDR3nt: TGTGCCAGCAGCCGAGAGACTAGCAGCTCCTACGAGCAGTACTTC; CDR3aa: CASSRETSSSYEQYF
abundance: .; d_gene: TRBD1; v_gene: TRBV28; j_gene: TRBJ1-5; CDR3nt: TGTGCCAGCAGTTCCGGGACAGGGGGCTTTCAGCCCCAGCATTTT; CDR3aa: CASSSGTGGFQPQHF
abundance: .; d_gene: TRBD2; v_gene: TRBV13; j_gene: TRBJ2-2; CDR3nt: TGTGCCAGCAGCCCTAGCGGGAACACCGGGGAGCTGTTTTTT; CDR3aa: CASSPSGNTGELFF
abundance: .; d_gene: TRBD1; v_gene: TRBV10-2; j_gene: TRBJ2-1; CDR3nt: TGCGCCAGCAGTGGAACCGGGACAGAGGACAACCAGTTCTTC; CDR3aa: CASSGTGTEDNQFF
abundance: .; d_gene: .; v_gene: TRBV27; j_gene: TRBJ2-5; CDR3nt: TGTGCCAGCAGTTTAAACGGACTCAAAGAGACCCAGTACTTC; CDR3aa: CASSLNGLKETQYF
abundance: .; d_gene: .; v_gene: TRBV27; j_gene: TRBJ2-6; CDR3nt: TGTGCCAGCAGTCCAACAGGGATTGGGGCCAACGTCCTGACTTTC; CDR3aa: CASSPTGIGANVLTF
abundance: .; d_gene: TRBD2; v_gene: TRBV5-1; j_gene: TRBJ2-1; CDR3nt: TGCGCCAGCACCCCGGGACTAGCGGGAGGCAATGAGCAGTTCTTC; CDR3aa: CASTPGLAGGNEQFF
abundance: once; d_gene: TRBD1; v_gene: TRBV28; j_gene: TRBJ1-4; CDR3nt: TGTGCCAGCAGTCGCCAGGGGGTTAATGAAAAACTGTTTTTT; CDR3aa: CASSRQGVNEKLFF
abundance: .; d_gene: TRBD1; v_gene: TRBV13; j_gene: TRBJ2-7; CDR3nt: TGTGCCAGCAGCTCCCAGGACAGGAGAACCTACGAGCAGTACTTC; CDR3aa: CASSSQDRRTYEQYF
abundance: .; d_gene: .; v_gene: TRBV11-3; j_gene: TRBJ2-2; CDR3nt: TGTGCCAGCAGCTTAGTCGGGAGCACCGGGGAGCTGTTTTTT; CDR3aa: CASSLVGSTGELFF
abundance: .; d_gene: .; v_gene: TRBV29-1; j_gene: TRBJ1-2; CDR3nt: TGCAGCGGACTTTGCGGCAGCGGCTACACCTTC; CDR3aa: CSGLCGSGYTF
abundance: few; d_gene: TRBD1; v_gene: TRBV4-1; j_gene: TRBJ1-4; CDR3nt: TGCGCCAGCAGCCAAGTAACGGGACAGGGGGAGGAAAAACTGTTTTTT; CDR3aa: CASSQVTGQGEEKLFF
abundance: .; d_gene: .; v_gene: TRBV4-1; j_gene: TRBJ2-7; CDR3nt: TGCGCCAGCAGCCAAGTTGTCGGGTCGGAGTACGAGCAGTACTTC; CDR3aa: CASSQVVGSEYEQYF
abundance: .; d_gene: TRBD1; v_gene: TRBV7-9; j_gene: TRBJ2-7; CDR3nt: TGTGCCAGCAGCACCACGGGGACAGGCAAGTACGAGCAGTACTTC; CDR3aa: CASSTTGTGKYEQYF
abundance: .; d_gene: .; v_gene: TRBV27; j_gene: TRBJ2-2; CDR3nt: TGTGCCAGCATCGAGAGAGGGGGGGCGAGGTTAACCGGGGAGCTGTTTTTT; CDR3aa: CASIERGGARLTGELFF
abundance: once; d_gene: .; v_gene: TRBV12-5; j_gene: TRBJ2-7; CDR3nt: TGTGCTAGTGGTTTGGGAGGAGTCTCCTACGAGCAGTACTTC; CDR3aa: CASGLGGVSYEQYF
abundance: .; d_gene: TRBD1; v_gene: TRBV12-5; j_gene: TRBJ1-2; CDR3nt: TGTGCTAGTGGTTTTCAGCCAGGGGGAGATGGCTACACCTTC; CDR3aa: CASGFQPGGDGYTF
abundance: .; d_gene: TRBD2; v_gene: TRBV6-5; j_gene: TRBJ2-1; CDR3nt: TGTGCCAGCAGTTCGGGACTATCTCTCGATGAGCAGTTCTTC; CDR3aa: CASSSGLSLDEQFF
abundance: .; d_gene: .; v_gene: TRBV5-1; j_gene: TRBJ2-1; CDR3nt: TGCGCCAGCGGATCATCAGTGACTTACAATGAGCAGTTCTTC; CDR3aa: CASGSSVTYNEQFF
abundance: .; d_gene: TRBD1; v_gene: TRBV27; j_gene: TRBJ1-5; CDR3nt: TGTGCCAGCAGTTTTCTAGGGGGCACCAGTCAGCCCCAGCATTTT; CDR3aa: CASSFLGGTSQPQHF
abundance: .; d_gene: .; v_gene: TRBV21-1; j_gene: TRBJ1-6; CDR3nt: TGTGCCAGCAGTACAGGGAAAAGGCCGGATTCACCCCTCCACTTT; CDR3aa: CASSTGKRPDSPLHF
abundance: .; d_gene: .; v_gene: TRBV28; j_gene: TRBJ2-7; CDR3nt: TGTGCCAGCAGTTTCCAATCCCCAGTCGAGCAGTACTTC; CDR3aa: CASSFQSPVEQYF
abundance: .; d_gene: .; v_gene: TRBV28; j_gene: TRBJ1-2; CDR3nt: TGTGCCAGCAGGGAAGGCGGCTATGGCTACACCTTC; CDR3aa: CASREGGYGYTF
abundance: few; d_gene: .; v_gene: TRBV5-1; j_gene: TRBJ1-1; CDR3nt: TGCGCCAGCAGCTTCACTCCGAACACTGAAGCTTTCTTT; CDR3aa: CASSFTPNTEAFF
abundance: .; d_gene: TRBD1; v_gene: TRBV19; j_gene: TRBJ1-2; CDR3nt: TGTGCCAGTAGTCCGGGACAGGGACGCGGCTACACCTTC; CDR3aa: CASSPGQGRGYTF